Shown below are 14 T cell receptor beta chains from a single sample sequenced in a study of blood T cell repertoires in COVID-19. Only in-frame clones appear in the TCRdb table, and some are missing; sequencing was by immunoSEQ multiplex PCR. The sample contains about 150,000 clones, roughly 89% of which appear only once. Sequencing was done on a sample of PBMCs or T cells enriched from blood (not recorded which). These receptors came from a man aged 50 to 60 who had recovered from COVID-19.

The chain has TRBV18 and TRBJ1-4, with D hard to call. The length of the CDR3 is 13 residues. The germline CDR1 and CDR2 sequences are KGHSH and LQKENI. V was shortened by 6 bases and J by 4 bases, with 9 bases between the two germline ends. The CDR3 coding sequence is TGTGCCAGCTCTGGGCAGTATAATGAAAAACTGTTTTTT. Amino acids: CASSGQYNEKLFF.

The DNA for the CDR3 is TGTGCCACCAGTGATCCGAGGACGGGGGTGAGCGAGCAGTACTTC. Its protein is CATSDPRTGVSEQYF. This chain uses TRBV24-1 with TRBJ2-7; maybe TRBD2 (6 bases). From germline, CDR1 is KGHDR and CDR2 SFDVKD. CDR3 length equals 15 residues. The V and J ends lost 3 bases and 6 bases respectively, with 17 bases between them.

The rearrangement links TRBV6-5 to TRBJ2-1, with 10 bases that match TRBD2. CDR3 length: 13 residues. Trimming removed 6 bases from V and 9 bases from J; junction bases left unmatched: 5. Germline V CDR1 and CDR2: MNHEY, SVGAGI. The chain's CDR3 is CASRPSGRVEQFF. The CDR3 DNA reads TGTGCCAGCAGGCCCAGCGGGAGGGTTGAGCAGTTCTTC.

This chain uses TRBV24-1 with TRBJ2-1; 12 bases map to TRBD2. The J segment lost 3 bases and the V segment lost 3 bases, leaving 8 bases of the junction unmatched. The CDR3 has 18 residues. CDR1 and CDR2 (germline): KGHDR, SFDVKD. The CDR3 nucleotides read TGTGCCACCAGTGATCACAAACTAGCGGGAGGCCGCTACAATGAGCAGTTCTTC. This gives the protein CATSDHKLAGGRYNEQFF.

This sequence joins TRBV11-2 and TRBJ2-3; TRBD2 aligns across 7 bases. Per the germline V gene, CDR1 is SGHAT and CDR2 is FQNNGV. The CDR3 length is 17 residues. Trimming cost V 3 bases and J 1 base; bases outside gene matches: 10. DNA for the CDR3: TGTGCCAGCAGCTTCGATTTCAGCGGGACCCGCACAGATACGCAGTATTTT. It is translated as CASSFDFSGTRTDTQYF.

The rearrangement uses TRBV18 and TRBJ1-2; 7 nucleotides align to TRBD1. V lost 3 bases to trimming and J lost 2 bases; unmatched junction nucleotides: 3. The length of the CDR3 is 14 residues. Germline-derived CDR1 and CDR2 are KGHSH and LQKENI. Here the CDR3 reads CASSPEGANYGYTF. The CDR3 DNA reads TGTGCCAGCTCACCGGAGGGGGCGAACTATGGCTACACCTTC.

The chain uses TRBV4-1 and TRBJ1-2; tentatively, D is TRBD1 (5 bases). CDR1 is MGHRA, CDR2 YSYEKL, per germline. This CDR3 region has 17 residues. Trimming removed 2 bases from V and 1 base from J, with 17 bases in between. Written as DNA, the CDR3 is TGCGCCAGCAGCCAAAGAGGTGCGGGGGGGGTTAACTATGGCTACACCTTC. Protein product: CASSQRGAGGVNYGYTF.

This chain links TRBV20-1 with TRBJ2-1; D not resolved. Between the trimmed V and J ends, which lost 5 bases and 15 bases, there was a span of 11 bases. The CDR3 sequence is 9 residues long. The V gene's germline CDR1 is DFQATT and CDR2 SNEGSKA (reference sequence). CDR3 residues: CSALGWRFF. The CDR3, as DNA: TGCAGTGCTTTGGGCTGGCGGTTCTTC.

The chain joins TRBV28 to TRBJ1-5, with D tentatively TRBD1 (6 bases). This CDR3 spans 17 amino acids. With 1 base removed from V and 5 bases from J, the gap between germline ends came to 18 bases. Per germline, CDR1 MDHEN and CDR2 SYDVKM. The CDR3 region has the DNA TGTGCCAGCAGTTTATTACGGGGACACGGATCGCATCAGCCCCAGCATTTT. Its protein product is CASSLLRGHGSHQPQHF.

V and J are TRBV4-2 and TRBJ2-5, with 9 bases fitting TRBD1. V was pared by 4 bases and J by 5 bases, with 8 bases of the junction left unmatched. Germline V CDR1 and CDR2: LGHNA, YNFKEQ. The CDR3 runs 15 residues. CDR3 region: CASSLGTGWGETQYF. DNA for the CDR3: TGTGCCAGCAGCCTTGGGACAGGGTGGGGGGAGACCCAGTACTTC.

Only one count was recorded for this clone. V is TRBV12-3 or TRBV12-4 and J is TRBJ2-1, with a tentative D call TRBD2 (6 bases). There are 13 residues in the CDR3. V dropped 0 bases and J dropped 9 bases, with 9 bases sitting between them. The CDR3 DNA sequence: TGTGCCAGCAGTTTAGCGGGGGGTGGTGAGCAGTTCTTC. Its protein product is CASSLAGGGEQFF.

The chain couples TRBV4-2 to TRBJ1-4, with 12 bases aligning to TRBD1. Per the germline V gene, CDR1 is LGHNA and CDR2 is YNFKEQ. After removal of 0 bases from V and 8 bases from J, the junction contained 4 bases not matched to a gene. The CDR3 runs to 16 residues. The CDR3 sequence is CASSQDPGTGGEKLFF. CDR3 nucleotide sequence: TGTGCCAGCAGCCAAGATCCCGGGACAGGGGGCGAAAAACTGTTTTTT.

The chain joins TRBV9 to TRBJ2-6, with D hard to call. This CDR3 has 15 amino acids. CDR1 is SGDLS and CDR2 is YYNGEE in the germline V gene. V was shortened by 4 bases and J by 0 bases, with 8 bases between the two germline ends. This CDR3 is CASSSLSSGANVLTF. The CDR3 coding sequence is TGTGCCAGCAGCTCGCTCAGCTCTGGGGCCAACGTCCTGACTTTC.

The gene calls are TRBV18 and TRBJ2-7; 11 bases map to TRBD2. V lost 0 bases and J lost 2; bases outside the gene matches: 0. There are 15 residues in the CDR3. Germline-derived CDR1 and CDR2 are KGHSH and LQKENI. CDR3 amino acids: CASSPPGLAAYEQYF. CDR3 sequence (DNA): TGTGCCAGCTCACCACCGGGACTAGCGGCCTACGAGCAGTACTTC.